Listed below are T cell receptor beta chains from one sample, sequenced in a study of T cell responses to AZD1222 COVID-19 vaccine. Using immunoSEQ multiplex PCR, the repertoire was profiled, and TCRdb retains in-frame clones only, with some absent. The data hold 100,000 to 150,000 clones, with around 90% observed a single time. The sequencing here drew on peripheral blood, taken on day 0 of MenACWY control vaccination. These TCRs come from an adult in good health. The CDR3 runs from the conserved cysteine through the conserved F or W. The D gene is left open where the match is weak. Clone size is given for some rows only: seen once, a few or many times, or a class if the clone is expanded.

j_gene: TRBJ2-7
v_gene: TRBV5-1
d_gene: -
abundance: -
CDR3nt: TGCGCCAGCAGCTTGGGTACAGGGCAAAGCTCCTACGAGCAGTACTTC
CDR3aa: CASSLGTGQSSYEQYF

j_gene: TRBJ1-6
v_gene: TRBV15
d_gene: -
abundance: -
CDR3nt: TGTGCCACCAGTAATAGGGGTCATAATTCACCCCTCCACTTT
CDR3aa: CATSNRGHNSPLHF

j_gene: TRBJ2-1
v_gene: TRBV5-4
d_gene: TRBD1
abundance: -
CDR3nt: TGTGCCAGCAGTCAGACAGGGGGCAATCGGAGACTACGGCACAATGAGCAGTTCTTC
CDR3aa: CASSQTGGNRRLRHNEQFF

j_gene: TRBJ1-5
v_gene: TRBV19
d_gene: -
abundance: -
CDR3nt: TGTGCCAGTAGTATACTAACAGGGAATCAGCCCCAGCATTTT
CDR3aa: CASSILTGNQPQHF

j_gene: TRBJ2-7
v_gene: TRBV29-1
d_gene: TRBD2
abundance: -
CDR3nt: TGCAGCGTTGGGACTAGCGACTCCTACGAGCAGTACTTC
CDR3aa: CSVGTSDSYEQYF

j_gene: TRBJ2-1
v_gene: TRBV24-1
d_gene: -
abundance: -
CDR3nt: TGTGCCACCAGTGATCCCTACAATGAGCAGTTCTTC
CDR3aa: CATSDPYNEQFF

j_gene: TRBJ2-1
v_gene: TRBV7-3
d_gene: -
abundance: once
CDR3nt: TGTGCCAGCAGCTTAGGGGATTACGGTGAGCAGTTCTTC
CDR3aa: CASSLGDYGEQFF

j_gene: TRBJ1-1
v_gene: TRBV13
d_gene: TRBD1
abundance: -
CDR3nt: TGTGCCAGCAGCCCTGTCCCGGGACAGGGGTCGGGGACTGAAGCTTTCTTT
CDR3aa: CASSPVPGQGSGTEAFF

j_gene: TRBJ1-2
v_gene: TRBV3-1/TRBV3-2
d_gene: TRBD1
abundance: -
CDR3nt: TGTGCCAGCACCTCGAGAATCCGGACAGGGCTCTTC
CDR3aa: CASTSRIRTGLF

j_gene: TRBJ2-7
v_gene: TRBV27
d_gene: TRBD1
abundance: -
CDR3nt: TGTGCCAGCAGCGCTGGGACAGGGCCCTACGAGCAGTACTTC
CDR3aa: CASSAGTGPYEQYF

j_gene: TRBJ1-6
v_gene: TRBV10-3
d_gene: TRBD1
abundance: -
CDR3nt: TGTGCCATCAGTGGGACAGGGGGCTATAATTCACCCCTCCACTTT
CDR3aa: CAISGTGGYNSPLHF

j_gene: TRBJ2-7
v_gene: TRBV18
d_gene: TRBD1
abundance: -
CDR3nt: TGTGCCAGCTCATCCGGACAGGGAAGCTCCTACGAGCAGTACTTC
CDR3aa: CASSSGQGSSYEQYF

j_gene: TRBJ1-5
v_gene: TRBV15
d_gene: -
abundance: once
CDR3nt: TGTGCCACCAGCAGAGTGGGCGGCAATAGCAATCAGCCCCAGCATTTT
CDR3aa: CATSRVGGNSNQPQHF

j_gene: TRBJ2-1
v_gene: TRBV7-2
d_gene: -
abundance: -
CDR3nt: TGTGCCAGCAGCTTAGCGGGCGTTAGGGTCAGCAATGAGCAGTTCTTC
CDR3aa: CASSLAGVRVSNEQFF

j_gene: TRBJ2-7
v_gene: TRBV4-1
d_gene: TRBD2
abundance: -
CDR3nt: TGCGCCAGCAGCCAAGAGGGGACTAGCGGGAGGGTCTCCTACGAGCAGTACTTC
CDR3aa: CASSQEGTSGRVSYEQYF

j_gene: TRBJ1-1
v_gene: TRBV10-2
d_gene: -
abundance: -
CDR3nt: TGCGCCAGCAGTTGGCAGGAGGGTAACACTGAAGCTTTCTTT
CDR3aa: CASSWQEGNTEAFF

j_gene: TRBJ1-3
v_gene: TRBV7-8
d_gene: -
abundance: -
CDR3nt: TGTGCCAGCAGCTTATTAGTTTCGGCAGCCTCTGGAAACACCATATATTTT
CDR3aa: CASSLLVSAASGNTIYF

j_gene: TRBJ2-5
v_gene: TRBV6-1
d_gene: -
abundance: -
CDR3nt: TGTGCCAGCAGTGATCCCTGGCAAGAGACCCAGTACTTC
CDR3aa: CASSDPWQETQYF

j_gene: TRBJ1-2
v_gene: TRBV5-5
d_gene: -
abundance: -
CDR3nt: TGTGCCAGCAGCGCTTTCGGACAGTACAGTTTCGAGCTATATGGCTACACCTTC
CDR3aa: CASSAFGQYSFELYGYTF

j_gene: TRBJ2-5
v_gene: TRBV7-2
d_gene: -
abundance: -
CDR3nt: TGTGCCAGCAGCTTAGTAGAGACCCAGTACTTC
CDR3aa: CASSLVETQYF

j_gene: TRBJ2-5
v_gene: TRBV6-1
d_gene: TRBD2
abundance: few
CDR3nt: TGTGCCAGCAGTGAAGGTCCGGGGGGAGAGACCCAGTACTTC
CDR3aa: CASSEGPGGETQYF

j_gene: TRBJ2-2
v_gene: TRBV18
d_gene: -
abundance: once
CDR3nt: TGTGCCAGCTCACGACAGAACACCGGGGAGCTGTTTTTT
CDR3aa: CASSRQNTGELFF

j_gene: TRBJ2-5
v_gene: TRBV5-1
d_gene: TRBD1
abundance: -
CDR3nt: TGCGCCAGCAGCCTCGGGACAGTTCAAGAGACCCAGTACTTC
CDR3aa: CASSLGTVQETQYF

j_gene: TRBJ1-1
v_gene: TRBV19
d_gene: TRBD1
abundance: once
CDR3nt: TGTGCCAGTAAGGGACAGGGGTACACTGAAGCTTTCTTT
CDR3aa: CASKGQGYTEAFF

j_gene: TRBJ1-4
v_gene: TRBV5-6
d_gene: TRBD1
abundance: -
CDR3nt: TGTGCCAGCAGCGGACAGGGTGAAAAACTGTTTTTT
CDR3aa: CASSGQGEKLFF

j_gene: TRBJ2-1
v_gene: TRBV10-3
d_gene: TRBD2
abundance: -
CDR3nt: TGTGCCATCAGTGGACCGGGAGGGAATGAGCAGTTCTTC
CDR3aa: CAISGPGGNEQFF

j_gene: TRBJ2-2
v_gene: TRBV5-8
d_gene: TRBD1
abundance: -
CDR3nt: TGTGCCAGCAGCTCCAGACAGGGGAAAAACACCGGGGAGCTGTTTTTT
CDR3aa: CASSSRQGKNTGELFF

j_gene: TRBJ2-5
v_gene: TRBV5-4
d_gene: -
abundance: -
CDR3nt: TGTGCCAGCAGCTTGAGGCAGGGAAACACTAGGAGAGAGACCCAGTACTTC
CDR3aa: CASSLRQGNTRRETQYF

j_gene: TRBJ1-4
v_gene: TRBV28
d_gene: -
abundance: -
CDR3nt: TGTGCCAGCAGTTTATACGGTGAAAAACTGTTTTTT
CDR3aa: CASSLYGEKLFF

j_gene: TRBJ1-3
v_gene: TRBV18
d_gene: -
abundance: -
CDR3nt: TGTGCCAGCTCACCAGGTACAGGCCCGGGAAACACCATATATTTT
CDR3aa: CASSPGTGPGNTIYF

j_gene: TRBJ2-3
v_gene: TRBV24-1
d_gene: -
abundance: -
CDR3nt: TGTGCCACCAGTGAACCAACAGGGGACTACACAGATACGCAGTATTTT
CDR3aa: CATSEPTGDYTDTQYF

j_gene: TRBJ2-5
v_gene: TRBV29-1
d_gene: TRBD1
abundance: -
CDR3nt: TGCAGCGTCCTACTGACAGGGGCTGAGACCCAGTACTTC
CDR3aa: CSVLLTGAETQYF

j_gene: TRBJ2-1
v_gene: TRBV6-1
d_gene: -
abundance: -
CDR3nt: TGTGCCAGCAGTGAAGTTAGGGGAGATCCCCTCTACAATGAGCAGTTCTTC
CDR3aa: CASSEVRGDPLYNEQFF

j_gene: TRBJ2-2
v_gene: TRBV6-4
d_gene: -
abundance: -
CDR3nt: TGTGCCAGCAGTGACTCGCGGAGCGGGGAGCTGTTTTTT
CDR3aa: CASSDSRSGELFF

j_gene: TRBJ1-5
v_gene: TRBV27
d_gene: -
abundance: -
CDR3nt: TGTGCCAGCAGTGTACAGGGAATTAATCAGCCCCAGCATTTT
CDR3aa: CASSVQGINQPQHF

j_gene: TRBJ2-1
v_gene: TRBV11-1
d_gene: -
abundance: -
CDR3nt: TGTGCCAGCAGCTCTGAATCGGGCGTCCTGGGGAATGAGCAGTTCTTC
CDR3aa: CASSSESGVLGNEQFF

j_gene: TRBJ2-5
v_gene: TRBV3-1/TRBV3-2
d_gene: -
abundance: -
CDR3nt: TGTGCCAGCAGCCAGGACGCAAAAGAGACCCAGTACTTC
CDR3aa: CASSQDAKETQYF

j_gene: TRBJ2-3
v_gene: TRBV6-5
d_gene: TRBD2
abundance: -
CDR3nt: TGTGCCAGCAGTTACTCTGGGCGGGGGGGCCAATATACGCAGTATTTT
CDR3aa: CASSYSGRGGQYTQYF

j_gene: TRBJ1-2
v_gene: TRBV4-1
d_gene: -
abundance: -
CDR3nt: TGCGCCAGCAGCCAGGGGGTCCGGACGGGGGACTACACCTTC
CDR3aa: CASSQGVRTGDYTF

j_gene: TRBJ1-2
v_gene: TRBV29-1
d_gene: -
abundance: -
CDR3nt: TGCAGCGTAGCCCAGGGTGGCGGCTATGGCTACACCTTC
CDR3aa: CSVAQGGGYGYTF

j_gene: TRBJ1-2
v_gene: TRBV5-6
d_gene: -
abundance: -
CDR3nt: TGTGCCACCCAGTACTCTTCAGGGAACTATGGCTACACCTTC
CDR3aa: CATQYSSGNYGYTF

j_gene: TRBJ2-1
v_gene: TRBV6-2/TRBV6-3
d_gene: TRBD2
abundance: -
CDR3nt: TGTGCCAGCAGTGATCCTAGCGGGGGGTTACTCTTC
CDR3aa: CASSDPSGGLLF

j_gene: TRBJ1-5
v_gene: TRBV28
d_gene: TRBD1
abundance: -
CDR3nt: TGTGCCAGCACTAAGGGGACAGGGGGATGGCGGCCCCAGCATTTT
CDR3aa: CASTKGTGGWRPQHF

j_gene: TRBJ1-5
v_gene: TRBV5-1
d_gene: -
abundance: -
CDR3nt: TGCGCCAGCAGCTTCGATAGCAATCAGCCCCAGCATTTT
CDR3aa: CASSFDSNQPQHF

j_gene: TRBJ2-1
v_gene: TRBV18
d_gene: -
abundance: -
CDR3nt: TGTGCCAGCTCACCCTCTGGGGGGGCCAATGAGCAGTTCTTC
CDR3aa: CASSPSGGANEQFF

j_gene: TRBJ2-1
v_gene: TRBV7-8
d_gene: -
abundance: -
CDR3nt: TGTGCCAGCAGCTTAGACCGAGGGACATATGAGCAGTTCTTC
CDR3aa: CASSLDRGTYEQFF

j_gene: TRBJ2-5
v_gene: TRBV6-6
d_gene: TRBD2
abundance: once
CDR3nt: TGTGCCAGCGCCCTCTCCAACGCGGGGGGCATGGAGACCCAGTACTTC
CDR3aa: CASALSNAGGMETQYF

j_gene: TRBJ1-3
v_gene: TRBV13
d_gene: -
abundance: -
CDR3nt: TGTGCCAGCAGCTTGGACCGTTCTCCTGGAAACACCATATATTTT
CDR3aa: CASSLDRSPGNTIYF

j_gene: TRBJ2-1
v_gene: TRBV10-1
d_gene: -
abundance: -
CDR3nt: TGCGCCAGAAGACCCACCTACTCCTACAATGAGCAGTTCTTC
CDR3aa: CARRPTYSYNEQFF

j_gene: TRBJ1-1
v_gene: TRBV4-2
d_gene: TRBD1
abundance: once
CDR3nt: TGTGCCAGCAGCCAAGCCGGGACAGGGAACACTGAAGCTTTCTTT
CDR3aa: CASSQAGTGNTEAFF

j_gene: TRBJ1-5
v_gene: TRBV10-3
d_gene: -
abundance: -
CDR3nt: TGTGCCATCAGTGAAGGCAGGGGTTTTCAGCCCCAGCATTTT
CDR3aa: CAISEGRGFQPQHF

j_gene: TRBJ2-5
v_gene: TRBV5-1
d_gene: TRBD1
abundance: -
CDR3nt: TGCGCCAGCAGCTACGACAGGGAAGAGACCCAGTACTTC
CDR3aa: CASSYDREETQYF

j_gene: TRBJ2-5
v_gene: TRBV7-9
d_gene: TRBD1
abundance: -
CDR3nt: TGTGCCAGCAGCACGCCAACAGGGGGAGAGACCCAGTACTTC
CDR3aa: CASSTPTGGETQYF

j_gene: TRBJ1-3
v_gene: TRBV29-1
d_gene: TRBD1
abundance: -
CDR3nt: TGCAGCGTCTTACAGGGGGCGTCTGGAAACACCATATATTTT
CDR3aa: CSVLQGASGNTIYF

j_gene: TRBJ1-2
v_gene: TRBV19
d_gene: -
abundance: -
CDR3nt: TGTGCCAGTAGTATAGTGGGCAGCGAAAACTATGGCTACACCTTC
CDR3aa: CASSIVGSENYGYTF

j_gene: TRBJ2-2
v_gene: TRBV19
d_gene: -
abundance: -
CDR3nt: TGTGCCAGTAGTATAGTTCTTACAGTAGGTACCGGGGAGCTGTTTTTT
CDR3aa: CASSIVLTVGTGELFF

j_gene: TRBJ1-5
v_gene: TRBV28
d_gene: -
abundance: few
CDR3nt: TGTGCCAGCAGTTTAATGGGGGGCAATCAGCCCCAGCATTTT
CDR3aa: CASSLMGGNQPQHF

j_gene: TRBJ1-1
v_gene: TRBV13
d_gene: -
abundance: few
CDR3nt: TGTGCCAGCAGCTCTGCGGTGGGTTGGGGGAACACTGAAGCTTTCTTT
CDR3aa: CASSSAVGWGNTEAFF

j_gene: TRBJ2-1
v_gene: TRBV4-2
d_gene: TRBD1
abundance: -
CDR3nt: TGTGCCAGCAGCCTCCGGGACAGCAACAATGAGCAGTTCTTC
CDR3aa: CASSLRDSNNEQFF